These 21 T cell receptor beta chains share one sample of origin, sequenced in a study of T cells in Graves' hyperthyroidism and ophthalmopathy. Amplification of TCR beta CDR3 regions used RNA as the template. The primer set for the first-round RT-PCR of the TCR CDR3 was HTBI. TCRdb reanalysed the multiplex PCR reads using MiXCR and keeps one entry per CDR3 protein. The data show 300,000 to 450,000 distinct CDR3 sequences, with 25% seen just once and around 67% held by the top ten. Sequencing was done on a sample of blood. These receptors all stem from a man in his fifties with Graves' hyperthyroidism.

This clonotype came up many times. Written as DNA, the CDR3 is TGTGCCAGTAGTTGGAGGGGTCAATACAATGAGCAGTTCTTC. The encoded protein is CASSWRGQYNEQFF. This sequence joins TRBV19 and TRBJ2-1; TRBD2 is a possible D gene (6 bases). V lost 5 bases to trimming and J lost 4 bases, with 12 bases between them. The V gene's germline CDR1 is LNHDA and CDR2 SQIVND (reference sequence). The CDR3 has 14 amino acids. Supplemented by reference TRBV19 and TRBJ2-1, the full variable domain reads DGGITQSPKYLFRKEGQNVTLSCEQNLNHDAMYWYRQDPGQGLRLIYYSQIVNDFQKGDIAEGYSVSREKKESFPLTVTSAQKNPTAFYLCASSWRGQYNEQFFGPGTRLTVL.

J is TRBJ1-1 and V is TRBV30; D not resolved. With 4 bases removed from V and 4 bases from J, the gap between germline ends came to 10 bases. Germline loops: CDR1 GTSNPN, CDR2 SVGIG (reference sequence). The CDR3 has 12 residues. The chain's CDR3 is CAWTDRGTEAFF. The CDR3 DNA reads TGTGCCTGGACGGACCGCGGCACTGAAGCTTTCTTT. Drawing the rest from reference TRBV30 and TRBJ1-1, the complete variable domain is SQTIHQWPATLVQPVGSPLSLECTVEGTSNPNLYWYRQAAGRGLQLLFYSVGIGQISSEVPQNLSASRPQDRQFILSSKKLLLSDSGFYLCAWTDRGTEAFFGQGTRLTVV.

This clonotype was found a few times. The chain carries TRBV7-2 and TRBJ2-2; D call uncertain. CDR1 and CDR2 from the germline V gene are SGHTA and FQGNSA. Trimming cost V 5 bases and J 4 bases, with 5 bases left between them. This CDR3 region has 12 residues. CDR3 DNA: TGTGCCAGCAGCACTATCACCGGGGAGCTGTTTTTT. Protein: CASSTITGELFF.

This clonotype was recorded a few times. This chain uses TRBV29-1 with TRBJ2-5; D perhaps matches TRBD2 (5 bases). V gave up 3 bases and J gave up 4 bases, with 12 bases separating them. Germline CDR1 is SQVTM and CDR2 is ANQGSEA. The CDR3 is 13 residues long. Here the CDR3 reads CSVEASRRETQYF. In nucleotides, the CDR3 is TGCAGCGTTGAGGCTAGCCGGAGAGAGACCCAGTACTTC.

The table lists this clonotype with a few counts. The chain employs TRBV7-9 and TRBJ2-1, with D possibly called TRBD1 or TRBD2 (6 bases each). Germline V gene data show CDR1 as SEHNR and CDR2 as FQNEAQ (reference sequence). The CDR3 is 15 residues long. V was trimmed by 2 bases and J by 5 bases, leaving 13 bases between them. CDR3 nucleotide sequence: TGTGCCAGCAGCTTATCGGGGGCGTTGGACAATGAGCAGTTCTTC. This encodes CASSLSGALDNEQFF.

This clonotype came up many times. The chain links TRBV15 to TRBJ2-1; TRBD2 agrees at 8 bases. The CDR3 is 16 residues long. V trimming: 3 bases; J trimming: 3 bases; junction bases outside the gene matches: 7. The germline V gene encodes CDR1 LNHNV and CDR2 YYDKDF (reference sequence). DNA of the CDR3: TGTGCCACCAGCAGGGTGACTAGCGTTTACTACAATGAGCAGTTCTTC. Residues: CATSRVTSVYYNEQFF.

This clonotype occurred a few times. The V and J genes are TRBV15 and TRBJ2-5; 7 nucleotides match TRBD2. The CDR3 has 11 residues. The J segment lost 3 bases and the V segment lost 8 bases, leaving 0 bases of the junction unmatched. Germline CDR1 reads LNHNV; CDR2 reads YYDKDF (reference sequence). CDR3 bases: TGTGCCACCGGACTAGAAGAGACCCAGTACTTC. Translation: CATGLEETQYF.

About this clonotype: This sequence may be a read error, since a much larger clone differs from it by one base. The gene calls are TRBV2 and TRBJ2-1, with 10 bases identical to TRBD2. The CDR3 covers 15 residues. Germline CDR1 reads SNHLY; CDR2 reads FYNNEI. CDR3 nucleotide sequence: TGTGTCAGCAGTTTAGCGTCTAGCGGGAGCAGTGAGCAGTTCTTC. This translates into CVSSLASSGSSEQFF.

This clonotype was seen at least ten times. The rearrangement uses TRBV28 and TRBJ1-1; D may be TRBD1 (5 bases). Trimming shortened V by 5 bases and J by 1 base, and 11 bases separated the two germline ends. This CDR3 has 14 residues. Germline V gene sequence: CDR1 MDHEN, CDR2 SYDVKM. For the CDR3, the DNA is TGTGCCAGCAGTCCCCCGGGGCAGAACACTGAAGCTTTCTTT. Translating gives CASSPPGQNTEAFF. Full variable domain (missing parts from reference TRBV28 and TRBJ1-1): DVKVTQSSRYLVKRTGEKVFLECVQDMDHENMFWYRQDPGLGLRLIYFSYDVKMKEKGDIPEGYSVSREKKERFSLILESASTNQTSMYLCASSPPGQNTEAFFGQGTRLTVV.

This clonotype was seen at least ten times. This chain links TRBV2 with TRBJ2-1; TRBD2 agrees at 9 bases. V shed 7 bases, J shed 4 bases, and the junction held 2 bases outside the gene matches. This CDR3 has 13 amino acids. Germline values: CDR1 SNHLY, CDR2 FYNNEI. This CDR3 reads CASKSGGYNEQFF. CDR3 in DNA: TGTGCCAGCAAGAGCGGGGGGTACAATGAGCAGTTCTTC.

The rearrangement joins TRBV15 to TRBJ1-1; possibly TRBD1 for D (5 bases). Germline V gene sequence: CDR1 LNHNV, CDR2 YYDKDF (reference sequence). Deletions cut 1 base from V and 4 bases from J, with 13 bases between. This CDR3 comprises 15 residues. The CDR3 sequence: CATSRVMGPFTEAFF. The CDR3 bases are TGTGCCACCAGCAGAGTGATGGGGCCCTTCACTGAAGCTTTCTTT.

The chain links TRBV7-6 to TRBJ2-5, with TRBD1 matching over 7 bases. J lost 7 bases, V lost 5 bases, and 10 bases had no gene match. The germline CDR1 and CDR2 sequences are SGHVS and FNYEAQ. This CDR3 has 14 amino acids. In DNA, the CDR3 is TGTGCCAGCAGCCCCACGAGGGGGCAGGGGACCCAGTACTTC. Amino acids: CASSPTRGQGTQYF.

This clonotype was counted a few times. V gene TRBV7-3 combines with J gene TRBJ2-2; D call uncertain. CDR1 is SGHTA and CDR2 is FQGTGA in the germline V gene. V dropped 5 bases and J dropped 3 bases, with 13 bases sitting between them. CDR3 size: 15 residues. The CDR3 is CASSPTLRDTGELFF. The CDR3 region has the DNA TGTGCCAGCAGCCCGACTCTACGCGACACCGGGGAGCTGTTTTTT.

This clonotype came up a few times. The genes are TRBV5-1 and TRBJ2-2; a possible D gene is TRBD2 (5 bases). The CDR3 is made up of 14 amino acids. CDR1 and CDR2 (germline): SGHRS, YFSETQ. V was clipped by 1 base and J by 7 bases, with 11 bases between them. In nucleotides, the CDR3 is TGCGCCAGCAGCTTGAAAGGGAGTGGCGGGGAGCTGTTTTTT. Its translation is CASSLKGSGGELFF. The full variable domain, in which reference TRBV5-1 and TRBJ2-2 provide the parts outside the CDR3, is KAGVTQTPRYLIKTRGQQVTLSCSPISGHRSVSWYQQTPGQGLQFLFEYFSETQRNKGNFPGRFSGRQFSNSRSEMNVSTLELGDSALYLCASSLKGSGGELFFGEGSRLTVL.

This rearrangement joins TRBV7-6 to TRBJ2-1, with TRBD2 as a possible D gene (5 bases). Germline V gene lookup returns CDR1 SGHVS and CDR2 FNYEAQ. The CDR3 consists of 13 residues. V was shortened by 4 bases and J by 8 bases, with 12 bases between the two germline ends. CDR3 loop: CASSSPTRHEQFF. CDR3 nucleotide sequence: TGTGCCAGCAGCTCCCCAACTAGGCATGAGCAGTTCTTC.

The CDR3 DNA is TGCAGTGCTAGAGGGGCTTCTAGGGGGGTGGATACGCAGTATTTT. It translates to CSARGASRGVDTQYF. The chain recombines TRBV20-1 with TRBJ2-3; D is perhaps TRBD1 or TRBD2 (6 bases each). Trimming took off 1 base at V and 6 bases at J, with 17 bases between the two ends. The CDR3 totals 15 residues. Germline assignment: CDR1 DFQATT and CDR2 SNEGSKA (reference sequence).

V is TRBV5-1 and J is TRBJ2-3; 11 bases align to TRBD1. Germline CDR1 is SGHRS and CDR2 is YFSETQ. Losses at the gene ends were 3 bases for V and 4 bases for J; bases not matched to a gene: 7. This CDR3 spans 16 amino acids. CDR3 region: CASSSGPGQGADTQYF. The DNA of the CDR3 is TGCGCCAGCAGCTCCGGCCCGGGACAGGGGGCAGATACGCAGTATTTT.

The chain uses TRBV15 and TRBJ2-5; D is unresolved. Trimming pared 1 base from V and 4 bases from J, leaving 16 bases between. The CDR3 runs 16 residues. The germline gives CDR1 LNHNV, CDR2 YYDKDF (reference sequence). This chain's CDR3 is CATSRAQGIVGETQYF. CDR3 nucleotides: TGTGCCACCAGCAGAGCACAAGGGATAGTTGGAGAGACCCAGTACTTC.

This clonotype was seen many times. V gene TRBV7-9 combines with J gene TRBJ2-7; D remains ambiguous. Germline lookup yields CDR1 SEHNR and CDR2 FQNEAQ (reference sequence). V dropped 1 base and J dropped 9 bases, with 10 bases sitting between them. The CDR3 consists of 12 residues. CDR3 bases: TGTGCCAGCAGCTTAGAAAGTTTGCGGCAGTACTTC. Encoded protein: CASSLESLRQYF.

This clonotype was detected once. This chain uses TRBV12-3 or TRBV12-4 with TRBJ1-5, with TRBD1 as a possible D gene (6 bases). This CDR3 has 14 residues. Trimming left V 7 bases short and J 2 bases short, with 12 bases between. The CDR3 here is CASNKRGRNQPQHF. The DNA of the CDR3 is TGTGCCAGCAATAAACGGGGGCGCAATCAGCCCCAGCATTTT.

This clonotype was seen a handful of times. CDR3 DNA sequence: TGTGCCAGCAGCACCCGGGAGATGGCCATACCGGGCTATGGCTACACCTTC. It encodes CASSTREMAIPGYGYTF. The gene calls are TRBV5-5 and TRBJ1-2; D not resolved. Trimming left V 4 bases short and J 4 bases short, with 23 bases between. Per the germline V gene, CDR1 is SGHKS and CDR2 is YYEKEE (reference sequence). CDR3 length: 17 residues.